The present T cell receptor beta chain was sequenced within a study of T cell repertoires in urothelial bladder cancer (dated by TCRdb to between 2019 and 2020). For context, the study as a whole: Of the roughly twelve resected lesions, three were clinical stage cT0, three were cTa, three were cT1, and three were cT2 or greater. TCR repertoire clonality in bladder tumors was compared with TCR repertoire clonality in benign bladder inflammation. Some 11 patients with bladder lesions who were undergoing transurethral resection were prospectively identified. Around eleven resected bladder lesions, made up of urothelial carcinoma (UC+) and benign (UC-) specimens, were studied. The full study reports these points: Urothelial carcinoma specimens had fewer T cells than benign specimens, with medians of roughly 5,600 and 26,000. Median tumor infiltrating lymphocyte percentage was about 2% in carcinoma specimens and over 9.5% in benign specimens. In carcinoma specimens, one T-cell clone made up as much as 17% of infiltrating lymphocytes, versus over 1.5% in benign specimens.

The CDR3 measures 14 amino acids from cysteine to phenylalanine. Only CDR3 DNA is held: 42 bases, read in frame from base 1. CDR1 and CDR2, looked up from the germline V gene, are LGHNA and YSLEER. The junction carries 10 bases between V and J, which are trimmed by 0 bases and 6 bases respectively. In regard to this clone: Its antigen is currently not known. Base quality data are lacking; no much larger clone is found one base away.

The immunoSEQ assay was used to sequence the CDR3 region of the TCR beta chain. The published analysis was carried out like this. T-cell fraction, clonal dominance and maximum TCR clone frequency were calculated for each specimen. TCRdb obtained this table from immuneACCESS and retained in-frame rearrangements with V and J assigned. These tables miss some clones; where compared with another copy, unresolved V genes account for less than half of the shortfall, and the remainder is unexplained. D and trimming come from the DNA, and the V and J calls and clone size come from that table. The sample table lists about 14,000 clones, around 64% of them with a count of one. The ten biggest clones cover 8.5% to 9% of the sample. Specimens of bladder lesions were obtained during transurethral resection and kept at -80C. DNA was isolated from bladder specimens obtained during transurethral resection.

This receptor was taken from a human donor with urothelial carcinoma. In this chain, TRBV4-3 is recombined with TRBJ2-3; the D segment could be TRBD2, given 6 matching bases. The sample consisted of tumor-infiltrating cells from bladder cancer. The nucleotides read TGCGCCAGCAGCCAAGATGGCGGGAAGGATACGCAGTATTTT. It is translated as CASSQDGGKDTQYF.